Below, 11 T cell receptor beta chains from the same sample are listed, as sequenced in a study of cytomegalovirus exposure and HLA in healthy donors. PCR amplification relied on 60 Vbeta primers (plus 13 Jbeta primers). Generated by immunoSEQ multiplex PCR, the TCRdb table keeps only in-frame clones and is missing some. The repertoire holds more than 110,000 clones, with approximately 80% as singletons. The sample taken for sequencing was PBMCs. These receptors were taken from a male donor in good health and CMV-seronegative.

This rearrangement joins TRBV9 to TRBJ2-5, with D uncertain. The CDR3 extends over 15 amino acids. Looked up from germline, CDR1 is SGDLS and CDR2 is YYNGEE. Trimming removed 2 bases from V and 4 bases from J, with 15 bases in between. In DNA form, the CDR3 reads TGTGCCAGCAGCGTGCTGGGCGAGACCTCAGAGACCCAGTACTTC. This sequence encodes CASSVLGETSETQYF.

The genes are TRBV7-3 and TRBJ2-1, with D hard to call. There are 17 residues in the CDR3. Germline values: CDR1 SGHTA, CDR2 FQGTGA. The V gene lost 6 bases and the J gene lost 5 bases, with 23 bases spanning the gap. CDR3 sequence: CASRPLYRRSADNEQFF. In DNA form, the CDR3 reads TGTGCCAGCAGGCCGCTCTATCGACGGAGCGCTGACAATGAGCAGTTCTTC.

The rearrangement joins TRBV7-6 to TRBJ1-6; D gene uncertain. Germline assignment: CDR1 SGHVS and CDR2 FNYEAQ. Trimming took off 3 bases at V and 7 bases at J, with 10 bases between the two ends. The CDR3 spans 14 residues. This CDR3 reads CASSFAGGNSPLHF. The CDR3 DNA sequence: TGTGCCAGCAGCTTCGCAGGCGGGAATTCACCCCTCCACTTT.

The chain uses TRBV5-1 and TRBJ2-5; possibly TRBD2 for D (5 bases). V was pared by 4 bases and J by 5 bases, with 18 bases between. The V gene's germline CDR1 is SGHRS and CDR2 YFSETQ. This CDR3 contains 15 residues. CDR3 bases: TGCGCCAGCAGCCCCCAACCGGGCACGGGGGAGACCCAGTACTTC. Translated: CASSPQPGTGETQYF.

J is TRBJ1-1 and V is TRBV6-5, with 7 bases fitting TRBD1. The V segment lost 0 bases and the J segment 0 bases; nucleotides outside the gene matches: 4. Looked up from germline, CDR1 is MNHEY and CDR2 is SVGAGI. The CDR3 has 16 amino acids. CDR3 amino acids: CASSYSRTGLNTEAFF. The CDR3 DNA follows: TGTGCCAGCAGTTACTCTAGGACAGGTTTGAACACTGAAGCTTTCTTT.

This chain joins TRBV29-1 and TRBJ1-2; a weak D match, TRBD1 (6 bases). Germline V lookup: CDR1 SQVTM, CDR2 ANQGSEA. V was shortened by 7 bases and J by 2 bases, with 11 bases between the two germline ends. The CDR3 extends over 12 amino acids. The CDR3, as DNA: TGCAGCGCCCGACAGGCCAACTATGGCTACACCTTC. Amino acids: CSARQANYGYTF.

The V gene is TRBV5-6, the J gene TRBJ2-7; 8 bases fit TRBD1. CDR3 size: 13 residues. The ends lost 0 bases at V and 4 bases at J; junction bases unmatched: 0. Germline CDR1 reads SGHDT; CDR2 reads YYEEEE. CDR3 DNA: TGTGCCAGCAGCTTGGGGACAGGGTACGAGCAGTACTTC. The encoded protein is CASSLGTGYEQYF.

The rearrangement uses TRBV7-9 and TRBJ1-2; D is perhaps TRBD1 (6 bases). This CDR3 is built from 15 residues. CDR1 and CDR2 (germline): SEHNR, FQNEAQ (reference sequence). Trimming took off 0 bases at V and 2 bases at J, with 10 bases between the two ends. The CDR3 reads CASSLAQGSNYGYTF. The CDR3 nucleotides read TGTGCCAGCAGCTTAGCGCAGGGGTCCAACTATGGCTACACCTTC.

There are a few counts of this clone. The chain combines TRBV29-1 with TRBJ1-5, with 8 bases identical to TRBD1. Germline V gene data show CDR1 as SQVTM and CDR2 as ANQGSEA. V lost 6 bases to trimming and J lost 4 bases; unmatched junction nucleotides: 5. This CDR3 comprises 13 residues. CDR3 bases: TGCAGCGTGGGGGACAGGAATAATCAGCCCCAGCATTTT. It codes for CSVGDRNNQPQHF.

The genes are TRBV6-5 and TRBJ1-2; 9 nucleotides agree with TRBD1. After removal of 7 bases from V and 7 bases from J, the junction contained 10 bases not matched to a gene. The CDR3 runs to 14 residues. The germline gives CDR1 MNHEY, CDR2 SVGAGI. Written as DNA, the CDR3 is TGTGCCAGCAAGGGCCCGGGACAGGGACTTGGCTACACCTTC. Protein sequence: CASKGPGQGLGYTF.

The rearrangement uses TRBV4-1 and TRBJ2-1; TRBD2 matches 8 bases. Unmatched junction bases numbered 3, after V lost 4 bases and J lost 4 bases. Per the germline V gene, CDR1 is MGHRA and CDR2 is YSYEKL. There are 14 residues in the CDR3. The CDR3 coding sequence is TGCGCCAGCAGCCCCACTAGCGGTTACAATGAGCAGTTCTTC. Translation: CASSPTSGYNEQFF.